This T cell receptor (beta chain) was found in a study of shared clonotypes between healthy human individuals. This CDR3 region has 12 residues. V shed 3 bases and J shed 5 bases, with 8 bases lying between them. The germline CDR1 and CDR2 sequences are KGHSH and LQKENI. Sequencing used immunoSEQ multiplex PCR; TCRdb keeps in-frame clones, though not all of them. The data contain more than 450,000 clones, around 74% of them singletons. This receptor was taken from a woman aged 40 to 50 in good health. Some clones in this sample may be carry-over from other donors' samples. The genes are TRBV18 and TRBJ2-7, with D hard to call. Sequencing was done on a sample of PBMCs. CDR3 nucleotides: TGTGCCAGCTCACCCAGTTCAGACGAGCAGTACTTC. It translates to CASSPSSDEQYF.